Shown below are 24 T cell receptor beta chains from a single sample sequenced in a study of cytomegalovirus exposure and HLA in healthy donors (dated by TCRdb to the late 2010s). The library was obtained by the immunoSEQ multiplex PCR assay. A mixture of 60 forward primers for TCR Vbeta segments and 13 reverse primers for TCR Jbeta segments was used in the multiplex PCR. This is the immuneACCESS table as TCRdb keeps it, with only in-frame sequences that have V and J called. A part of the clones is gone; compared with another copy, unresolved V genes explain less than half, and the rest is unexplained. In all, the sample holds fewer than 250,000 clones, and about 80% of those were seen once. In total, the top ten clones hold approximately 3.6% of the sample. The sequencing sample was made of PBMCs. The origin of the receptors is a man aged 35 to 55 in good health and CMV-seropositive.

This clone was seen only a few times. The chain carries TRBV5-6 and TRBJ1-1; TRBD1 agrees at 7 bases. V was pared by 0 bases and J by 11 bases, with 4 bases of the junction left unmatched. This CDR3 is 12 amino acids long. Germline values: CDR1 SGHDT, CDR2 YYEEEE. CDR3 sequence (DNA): TGTGCCAGCAGCTTGGACAGGGGAGTTGCTTTCTTT. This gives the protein CASSLDRGVAFF. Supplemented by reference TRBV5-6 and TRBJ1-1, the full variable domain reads DAGVTQSPTHLIKTRGQQVTLRCSPKSGHDTVSWYQQALGQGPQFIFQYYEEEERQRGNFPDRFSGHQFPNYSSELNVNALLLGDSALYLCASSLDRGVAFFGQGTRLTVV.

Written as DNA, the CDR3 is TGTGCCAGCAGCGAGACAGGGGGTCGTGGCTACACCTTC. It yields the protein CASSETGGRGYTF. The chain joins TRBV6-6 to TRBJ1-2; TRBD1 agrees at 9 bases. V trimming: 6 bases; J trimming: 7 bases; junction bases outside the gene matches: 6. CDR1 MNHNY and CDR2 SVGAGI come from the germline V gene (reference sequence). This CDR3 is 13 amino acids long.

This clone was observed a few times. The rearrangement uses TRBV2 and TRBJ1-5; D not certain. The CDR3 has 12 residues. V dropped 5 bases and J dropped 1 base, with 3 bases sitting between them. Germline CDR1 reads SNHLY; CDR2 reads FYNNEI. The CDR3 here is CASSLSNQPQHF. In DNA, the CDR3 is TGTGCCAGCAGTCTCAGCAATCAGCCCCAGCATTTT.

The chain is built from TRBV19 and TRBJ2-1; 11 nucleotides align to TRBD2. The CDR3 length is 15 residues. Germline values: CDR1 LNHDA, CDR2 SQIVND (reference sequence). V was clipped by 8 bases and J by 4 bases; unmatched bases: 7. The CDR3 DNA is TGTGCCAGTGAGGGGACTAGCGGACTGTACAATGAGCAGTTCTTC. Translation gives CASEGTSGLYNEQFF.

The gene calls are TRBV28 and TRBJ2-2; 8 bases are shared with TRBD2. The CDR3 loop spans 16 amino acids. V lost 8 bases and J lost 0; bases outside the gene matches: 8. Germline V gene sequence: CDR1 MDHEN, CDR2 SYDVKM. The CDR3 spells CASSLSGLANTGELFF. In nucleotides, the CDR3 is TGTGCCAGCTCTCTCTCGGGACTAGCGAACACCGGGGAGCTGTTTTTT. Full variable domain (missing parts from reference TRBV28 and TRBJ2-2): DVKVTQSSRYLVKRTGEKVFLECVQDMDHENMFWYRQDPGLGLRLIYFSYDVKMKEKGDIPEGYSVSREKKERFSLILESASTNQTSMYLCASSLSGLANTGELFFGEGSRLTVL.

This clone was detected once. CDR3 nucleotide sequence: TGTGCCAGCAGCCCCCCCGCTGGACAGGGACGAGCTTTCTTT. This gives the protein CASSPPAGQGRAFF. This rearrangement joins TRBV9 to TRBJ1-1, with 8 bases matching TRBD1. The CDR3 runs to 14 residues. Per germline, CDR1 SGDLS and CDR2 YYNGEE. V was clipped by 4 bases and J by 10 bases; unmatched bases: 12.

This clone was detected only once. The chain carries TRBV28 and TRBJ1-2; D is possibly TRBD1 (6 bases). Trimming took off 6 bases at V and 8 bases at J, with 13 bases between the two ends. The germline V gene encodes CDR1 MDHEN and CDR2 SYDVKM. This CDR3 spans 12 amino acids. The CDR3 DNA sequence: TGTGCCAGCAGCCTACAGGGACGGGGCTACACCTTC. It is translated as CASSLQGRGYTF.

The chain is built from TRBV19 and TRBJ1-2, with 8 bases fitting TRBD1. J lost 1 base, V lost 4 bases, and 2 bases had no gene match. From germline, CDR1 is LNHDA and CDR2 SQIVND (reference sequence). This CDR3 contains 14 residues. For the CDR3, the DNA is TGTGCCAGTAGTAGGGACAGGAGTAACTATGGCTACACCTTC. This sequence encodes CASSRDRSNYGYTF. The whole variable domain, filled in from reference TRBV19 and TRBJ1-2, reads DGGITQSPKYLFRKEGQNVTLSCEQNLNHDAMYWYRQDPGQGLRLIYYSQIVNDFQKGDIAEGYSVSREKKESFPLTVTSAQKNPTAFYLCASSRDRSNYGYTFGSGTRLTVV.

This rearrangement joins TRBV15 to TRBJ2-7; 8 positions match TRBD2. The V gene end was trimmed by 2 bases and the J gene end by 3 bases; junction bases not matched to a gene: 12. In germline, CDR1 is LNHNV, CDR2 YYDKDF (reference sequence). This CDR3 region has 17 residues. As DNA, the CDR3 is TGTGCCACCAGCAGATCCCCGCTTAGCGGGGCTTTCTACGAGCAGTACTTC. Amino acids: CATSRSPLSGAFYEQYF. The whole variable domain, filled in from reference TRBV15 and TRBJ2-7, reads DAMVIQNPRYQVTQFGKPVTLSCSQTLNHNVMYWYQQKSSQAPKLLFHYYDKDFNNEADTPDNFQSRRPNTSFCFLDIRSPGLGDTAMYLCATSRSPLSGAFYEQYFGPGTRLTVT.

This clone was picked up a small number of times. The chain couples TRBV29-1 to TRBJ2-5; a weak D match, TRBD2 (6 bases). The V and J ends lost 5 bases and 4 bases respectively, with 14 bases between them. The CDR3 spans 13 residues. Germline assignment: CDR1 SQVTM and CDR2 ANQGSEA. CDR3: CSVRQGGGETQYF. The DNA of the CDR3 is TGCAGCGTTAGGCAGGGAGGAGGAGAGACCCAGTACTTC.

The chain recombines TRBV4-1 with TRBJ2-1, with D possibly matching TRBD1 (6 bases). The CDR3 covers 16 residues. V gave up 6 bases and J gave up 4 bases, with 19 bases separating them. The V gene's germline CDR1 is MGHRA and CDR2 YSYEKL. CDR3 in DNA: TGCGCCAGCAGTCCTGGATACACAGGGCCTTACAATGAGCAGTTCTTC. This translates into CASSPGYTGPYNEQFF.

In DNA form, the CDR3 reads TGTGCCAGCAGCGATACTAGCGGGAGTTACGAGCAGTACTTC. This translates into CASSDTSGSYEQYF. The chain has TRBV11-2 and TRBJ2-7, with TRBD2 identical over 11 bases. Looked up from germline, CDR1 is SGHAT and CDR2 is FQNNGV. The CDR3 length is 14 residues. The trim removed 5 bases at V and 4 bases at J, leaving 4 bases unmatched.

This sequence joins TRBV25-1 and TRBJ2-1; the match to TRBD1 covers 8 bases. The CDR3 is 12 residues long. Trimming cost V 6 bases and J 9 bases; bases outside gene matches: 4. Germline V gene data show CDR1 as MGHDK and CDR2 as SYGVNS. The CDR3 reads CASSDRGGEQFF. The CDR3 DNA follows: TGTGCCAGCAGCGACAGGGGTGGTGAGCAGTTCTTC.

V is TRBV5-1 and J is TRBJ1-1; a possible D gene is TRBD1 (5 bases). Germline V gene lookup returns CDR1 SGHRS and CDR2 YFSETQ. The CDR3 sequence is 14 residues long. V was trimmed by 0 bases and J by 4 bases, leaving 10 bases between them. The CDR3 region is CASSLAQGGTEAFF. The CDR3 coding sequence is TGCGCCAGCAGCTTGGCGCAGGGAGGCACTGAAGCTTTCTTT.

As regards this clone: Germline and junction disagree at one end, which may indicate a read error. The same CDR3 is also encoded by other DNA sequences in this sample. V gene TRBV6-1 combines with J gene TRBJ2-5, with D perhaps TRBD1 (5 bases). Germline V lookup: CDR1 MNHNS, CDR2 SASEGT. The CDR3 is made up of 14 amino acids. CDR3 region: CASSPTDPQETQYF. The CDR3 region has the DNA TGCGCCAGCAGCCCGACAGACCCTCAAGAGACCCAGTACTTC.

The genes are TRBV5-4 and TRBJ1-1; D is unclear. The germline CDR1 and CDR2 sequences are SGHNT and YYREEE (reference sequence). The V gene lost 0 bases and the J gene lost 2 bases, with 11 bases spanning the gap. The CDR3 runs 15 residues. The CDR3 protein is CASSLGVSVNTEAFF. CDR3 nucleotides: TGTGCCAGCAGCTTGGGGGTCAGCGTCAACACTGAAGCTTTCTTT.

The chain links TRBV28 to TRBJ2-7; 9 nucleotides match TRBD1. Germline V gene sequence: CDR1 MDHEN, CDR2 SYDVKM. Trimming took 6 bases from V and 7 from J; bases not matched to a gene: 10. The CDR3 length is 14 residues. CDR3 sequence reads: CASRQGAVRREQYF. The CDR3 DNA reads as TGTGCCAGCAGACAGGGGGCGGTTCGTAGGGAGCAGTACTTC.

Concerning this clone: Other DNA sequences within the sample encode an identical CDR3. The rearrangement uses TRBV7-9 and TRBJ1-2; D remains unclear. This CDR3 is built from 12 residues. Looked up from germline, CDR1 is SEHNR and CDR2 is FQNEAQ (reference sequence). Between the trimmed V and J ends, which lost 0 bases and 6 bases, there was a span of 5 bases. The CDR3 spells CASSLARDGYTF. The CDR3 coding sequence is TGTGCCAGCAGCTTAGCCCGCGATGGCTACACCTTC.

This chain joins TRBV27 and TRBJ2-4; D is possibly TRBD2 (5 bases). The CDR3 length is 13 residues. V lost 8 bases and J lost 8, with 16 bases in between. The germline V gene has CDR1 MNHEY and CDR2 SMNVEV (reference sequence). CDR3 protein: CASLGSEEDIQYF. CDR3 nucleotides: TGTGCCAGCCTGGGGTCCGAGGAGGACATTCAGTACTTC.

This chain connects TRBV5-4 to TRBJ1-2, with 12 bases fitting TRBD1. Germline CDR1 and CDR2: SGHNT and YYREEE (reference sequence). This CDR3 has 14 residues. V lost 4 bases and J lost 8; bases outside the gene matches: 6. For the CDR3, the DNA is TGTGCCAGCAGCATGGGACAGGGGGCGGGCGGCTACACCTTC. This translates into CASSMGQGAGGYTF. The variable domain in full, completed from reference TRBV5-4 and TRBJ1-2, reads ETGVTQSPTHLIKTRGQQVTLRCSSQSGHNTVSWYQQALGQGPQFIFQYYREEENGRGNFPPRFSGLQFPNYSSELNVNALELDDSALYLCASSMGQGAGGYTFGSGTRLTVV.

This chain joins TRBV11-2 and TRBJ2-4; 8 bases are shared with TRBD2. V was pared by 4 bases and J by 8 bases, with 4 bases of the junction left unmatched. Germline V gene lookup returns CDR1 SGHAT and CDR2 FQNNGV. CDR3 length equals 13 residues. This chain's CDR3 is CASSWVGGDIQYF. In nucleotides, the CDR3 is TGTGCCAGCAGCTGGGTCGGGGGGGACATTCAGTACTTC. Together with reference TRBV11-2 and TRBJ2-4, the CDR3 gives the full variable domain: EAGVAQSPRYKIIEKRQSVAFWCNPISGHATLYWYQQILGQGPKLLIQFQNNGVVDDSQLPKDRFSAERLKGVDSTLKIQPAKLEDSAVYLCASSWVGGDIQYFGAGTRLSVL.

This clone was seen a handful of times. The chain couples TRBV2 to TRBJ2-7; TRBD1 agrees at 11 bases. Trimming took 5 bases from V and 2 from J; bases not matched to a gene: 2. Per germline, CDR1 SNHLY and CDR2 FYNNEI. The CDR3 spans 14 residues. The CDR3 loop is CASSKGQGAYEQYF. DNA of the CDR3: TGTGCCAGCAGTAAGGGACAGGGGGCCTACGAGCAGTACTTC. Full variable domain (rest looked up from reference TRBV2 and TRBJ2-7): EPEVTQTPSHQVTQMGQEVILRCVPISNHLYFYWYRQILGQKVEFLVSFYNNEISEKSEIFDDQFSVERPDGSNFTLKIRSTKLEDSAMYFCASSKGQGAYEQYFGPGTRLTVT.

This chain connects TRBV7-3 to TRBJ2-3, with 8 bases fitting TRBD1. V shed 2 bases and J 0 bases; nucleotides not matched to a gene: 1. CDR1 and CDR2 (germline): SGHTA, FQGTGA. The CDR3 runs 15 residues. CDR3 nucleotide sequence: TGTGCCAGCAGCTTAGGACAGGGAAGCACAGATACGCAGTATTTT. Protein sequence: CASSLGQGSTDTQYF.

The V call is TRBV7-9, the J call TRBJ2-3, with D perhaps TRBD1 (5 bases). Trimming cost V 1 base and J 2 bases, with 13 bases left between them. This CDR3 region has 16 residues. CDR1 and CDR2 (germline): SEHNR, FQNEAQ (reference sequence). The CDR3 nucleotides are TGTGCCAGCAGCTTAGACAGGACACCTTCCACAGATACGCAGTATTTT. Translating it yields CASSLDRTPSTDTQYF.